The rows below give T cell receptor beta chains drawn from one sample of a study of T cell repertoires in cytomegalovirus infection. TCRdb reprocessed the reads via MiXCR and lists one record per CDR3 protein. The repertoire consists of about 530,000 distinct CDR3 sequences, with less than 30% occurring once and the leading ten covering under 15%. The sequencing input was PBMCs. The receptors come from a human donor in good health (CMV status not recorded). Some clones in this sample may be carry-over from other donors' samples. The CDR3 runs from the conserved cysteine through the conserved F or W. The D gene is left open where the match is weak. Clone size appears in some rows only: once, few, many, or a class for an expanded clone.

CDR3: CASSQVPGENEQYF; DNA: TGCGCCAGCAGCCAAGTTCCGGGGGAGAACGAGCAGTACTTC; size: few; V: TRBV4-1; J: TRBJ2-7; D: .
CDR3: CSVEDRPTSGRSIGANVLTF; DNA: TGCAGCGTTGAAGATCGCCCGACTAGCGGGAGGTCTATCGGGGCCAACGTCCTGACTTTC; size: .; V: TRBV29-1; J: TRBJ2-6; D: TRBD2
CDR3: CASSLVGYSETQYF; DNA: TGTGCCAGCAGTTTAGTGGGGTATTCCGAGACCCAGTACTTC; size: few; V: TRBV27; J: TRBJ2-5; D: .
CDR3: CAIRTGGAETQYF; DNA: TGTGCCATCAGGACAGGGGGCGCCGAGACCCAGTACTTC; size: .; V: TRBV10-3; J: TRBJ2-5; D: TRBD1
CDR3: CASSFGLRQPQHF; DNA: TGTGCCAGCAGTTTCGGTCTTCGCCAGCCCCAGCATTTT; size: .; V: TRBV12-3/TRBV12-4; J: TRBJ1-5; D: .
CDR3: CASSGTQGYTF; DNA: TGTGCCAGTTCGGGGACGCAGGGCTACACCTTC; size: once; V: TRBV19; J: TRBJ1-2; D: .
CDR3: CASSRMQNTEAFF; DNA: TGTGCCAGCAGTCGGATGCAGAACACTGAAGCTTTCTTT; size: many; V: TRBV12-3/TRBV12-4; J: TRBJ1-1; D: .
CDR3: CASSPEGGSTEAFF; DNA: TGTGCCAGCAGCCCCGAGGGCGGGAGCACTGAAGCTTTCTTT; size: .; V: TRBV7-2; J: TRBJ1-1; D: .
CDR3: CASSLSWGLDTEAFF; DNA: TGTGCCAGCTCCCTCTCCTGGGGGCTGGACACTGAAGCTTTCTTT; size: many; V: TRBV7-2; J: TRBJ1-1; D: .
CDR3: CASSQVRGRGYTF; DNA: TGCGCCAGCAGCCAGGTTCGAGGGCGTGGCTACACCTTC; size: few; V: TRBV4-1; J: TRBJ1-2; D: .
CDR3: CASSFGSNEKLFF; DNA: TGTGCCAGCAGCTTCGGAAGCAATGAAAAACTGTTTTTT; size: many; V: TRBV7-2; J: TRBJ1-4; D: .
CDR3: CATRGDGPYGYTF; DNA: TGTGCCACCAGGGGGGACGGACCCTATGGCTACACCTTC; size: few; V: TRBV24-1; J: TRBJ1-2; D: .
CDR3: CAIRVQGVDEQFF; DNA: TGTGCCATCAGAGTACAGGGAGTGGATGAGCAGTTCTTC; size: .; V: TRBV10-3; J: TRBJ2-1; D: .
CDR3: CASSKAFAGIPGPGGANVLTF; DNA: TGTGCCAGCAGTAAAGCCTTTGCGGGAATACCGGGGCCGGGTGGGGCCAACGTCCTGACTTTC; size: few; V: TRBV14; J: TRBJ2-6; D: .
CDR3: CASSDRTGQPHQPQHF; DNA: TGTGCCAGTAGTGACCGGACTGGACAGCCTCATCAGCCCCAGCATTTT; size: few; V: TRBV19; J: TRBJ1-5; D: .
CDR3: CASSSGSRYGYTF; DNA: TGTGCCAGCAGCTCAGGGTCACGTTATGGCTACACCTTC; size: many; V: TRBV5-4; J: TRBJ1-2; D: .
CDR3: CASSQGRKNQPQHF; DNA: TGTGCCAGCAGCCAAGGTAGAAAGAATCAGCCCCAGCATTTT; size: .; V: TRBV3-1; J: TRBJ1-5; D: .
CDR3: CASSLSTVEAFF; DNA: TGTGCCAGCAGCTTAAGCACAGTTGAAGCTTTCTTT; size: .; V: TRBV7-8; J: TRBJ1-1; D: .
CDR3: CASSLRSGNTDTQYF; DNA: TGTGCCAGCAGCTTAAGGAGCGGGAACACAGATACGCAGTATTTT; size: few; V: TRBV7-2; J: TRBJ2-3; D: TRBD2
CDR3: CASGGLETQYF; DNA: TGTGCCAGCGGGGGCCTGGAGACCCAGTACTTC; size: few; V: TRBV6-6; J: TRBJ2-5; D: .